This TCR beta chain comes out of a study of T cell repertoires in cytomegalovirus infection. Study-level background: TCR beta signatures that were public indicated CMV infection and matching HLA type.

MiXCR was run by TCRdb on the reads, yielding one entry per CDR3 protein. Of approximately 700,000 distinct CDR3 sequences listed, less than 40% are singletons. The J segment lost 3 bases and the V segment lost 5 bases, leaving 6 bases of the junction unmatched. This CDR3 spans 14 amino acids. CDR1 is SGHAT and CDR2 is FQNNGV in the germline V gene. Study-wide results and caveats: Public TCR beta family frequency separated CMV-and-HLA carriers, including in an independent cohort. HLA-C-restricted, CMV-specific TCR beta clonotypes were dominant ex vivo.

A note on this clonotype: The antigen remains unidentified.

What was sequenced was PBMCs. This clonotype was sampled from a human donor in good health (CMV status not recorded). Some clones in this sample may be carry-over from other donors' samples. This chain connects TRBV11-2 to TRBJ1-1, with 7 bases lining up with TRBD1. The CDR3, as DNA: TGTGCCAGCAGCGCAACAGGGGCCTACACTGAAGCTTTCTTT. Its protein product is CASSATGAYTEAFF.